The 22 T cell receptor beta chains given below trace back to one sample, sequenced in a study of cytomegalovirus exposure and HLA in healthy donors. PCR involved 60 Vbeta and 13 Jbeta primers. Repertoires were generated with immunoSEQ multiplex PCR, while TCRdb's copy carries only in-frame clones and drops some. The sample consists of roughly 190,000 clones, 60% to 80% of them appearing once. The specimen was PBMCs. The receptors stem from a female donor in good health and CMV-seronegative.

The chain couples TRBV27 to TRBJ2-1; TRBD2 aligns across 13 bases. V gave up 0 bases and J gave up 6 bases; unmatched junction bases: 5. This CDR3 has 17 residues. Germline CDR1 is MNHEY and CDR2 is SMNVEV (reference sequence). In DNA form, the CDR3 reads TGTGCCAGCAGTTTATCCCGTAGGACTAGCGGGAGCAATGAGCAGTTCTTC. Its protein is CASSLSRRTSGSNEQFF.

The chain couples TRBV7-2 to TRBJ2-1; 8 bases map to TRBD2. V was clipped by 5 bases and J by 3 bases; unmatched bases: 6. Germline CDR1 SGHTA, CDR2 FQGNSA. The CDR3 is 15 residues long. CDR3 amino acids: CASSPSGSDYNEQFF. The CDR3 bases are TGTGCCAGCAGCCCGAGCGGGAGCGACTACAATGAGCAGTTCTTC.

This sequence joins TRBV6-6 and TRBJ2-1, with 10 bases matching TRBD2. Trimming removed 2 bases from V and 9 bases from J; junction bases left unmatched: 7. The CDR3 consists of 15 residues. Germline lookup yields CDR1 MNHNY and CDR2 SVGAGI (reference sequence). The CDR3 sequence is CASSYGLAEGSEQFF. The CDR3 DNA reads as TGTGCCAGCAGTTACGGACTAGCGGAGGGAAGTGAGCAGTTCTTC.

This sequence joins TRBV25-1 and TRBJ2-7; D is possibly TRBD1 (5 bases). The CDR3 totals 14 residues. The V end was cut by 8 bases, the J end by 4 bases, with 18 bases between. CDR1 and CDR2 (germline): MGHDK, SYGVNS. The CDR3 spells CASGTDTSPYEQYF. CDR3 in DNA: TGTGCCAGCGGAACGGACACATCACCGTACGAGCAGTACTTC.

The chain employs TRBV19 and TRBJ1-2; perhaps TRBD1 as D (6 bases). CDR3 length equals 12 residues. Trimming removed 4 bases from V and 8 bases from J, with 11 bases in between. Germline assignment: CDR1 LNHDA and CDR2 SQIVND (reference sequence). Here the CDR3 DNA reads TGTGCCAGTAGTAGGGACATCGGGGGCTACACCTTC. It encodes CASSRDIGGYTF.

The chain joins TRBV28 to TRBJ1-5, with 7 bases identical to TRBD1. From germline, CDR1 is MDHEN and CDR2 SYDVKM. The CDR3 contains 15 residues. Unmatched junction bases numbered 14, after V lost 6 bases and J lost 9 bases. The CDR3 region is CASSALLRGGLPQHF. CDR3 bases: TGTGCCAGCAGCGCCCTTTTACGAGGGGGCTTGCCCCAGCATTTT.

The chain carries TRBV28 and TRBJ2-5; 7 positions agree with TRBD2. Unmatched junction bases numbered 7, after V lost 6 bases and J lost 3 bases. This CDR3 has 14 amino acids. CDR1 and CDR2 (germline): MDHEN, SYDVKM. The DNA of the CDR3 is TGTGCCAGCAGCATCGTGGGACTAAAAGAGACCCAGTACTTC. It is translated as CASSIVGLKETQYF.

The V and J genes are TRBV9 and TRBJ2-2; possible D gene TRBD2, 7 bases. The CDR3 is 15 amino acids. V lost 5 bases and J 3 bases, leaving 14 bases between the germline ends. Germline-derived CDR1 and CDR2 are SGDLS and YYNGEE. The CDR3 is CASRLGGPDTGELFF. CDR3 nucleotides: TGTGCCAGCAGACTGGGGGGGCCGGACACCGGGGAGCTGTTTTTT.

The sample holds a few counts of this clone. The chain combines TRBV28 with TRBJ1-2; 8 nucleotides align to TRBD1. Losses at the gene ends were 6 bases for V and 7 bases for J; bases not matched to a gene: 4. Germline V gene data show CDR1 as MDHEN and CDR2 as SYDVKM. This CDR3 is built from 12 residues. The CDR3 region has the DNA TGTGCCAGCAGGTACACAGGGGGTGGCTACACCTTC. It translates to CASRYTGGGYTF.

The CDR3 region is CASSLDLAGTEAFF. The CDR3 DNA follows: TGTGCCAGCAGCTTAGATCTAGCAGGCACTGAAGCTTTCTTT. The rearrangement uses TRBV7-9 and TRBJ1-1, with D unresolved. The CDR3 runs 14 residues. The germline V and J ends were trimmed by 1 base and 4 bases, with 10 bases remaining between them. Germline lookup yields CDR1 SEHNR and CDR2 FQNEAQ (reference sequence).

The CDR3 DNA follows: TGTGCCAGCAGTTACTGGACTAGCGGAGAAGAGACCCAGTACTTC. Its translation is CASSYWTSGEETQYF. The V and J genes are TRBV6-5 and TRBJ2-5; 10 nucleotides line up with TRBD2. The J segment lost 3 bases and the V segment lost 1 base, leaving 2 bases of the junction unmatched. The CDR3 has 15 amino acids. Per germline, CDR1 MNHEY and CDR2 SVGAGI.

The chain has TRBV11-2 and TRBJ2-5; D perhaps matches TRBD2 (6 bases). This CDR3 comprises 15 residues. Germline assignment: CDR1 SGHAT and CDR2 FQNNGV. The V gene lost 0 bases and the J gene lost 5 bases, with 13 bases spanning the gap. In nucleotides, the CDR3 is TGTGCCAGCAGCTTAGACGGAGGGGCTGGGGAGACCCAGTACTTC. Translated, it gives CASSLDGGAGETQYF.

V usage is TRBV2 and J usage is TRBJ2-3; TRBD1 might be the D (6 bases). Germline values: CDR1 SNHLY, CDR2 FYNNEI. The V end was cut by 7 bases, the J end by 2 bases, with 10 bases between. The CDR3 runs 13 residues. The CDR3, as DNA: TGTGCCAGCATACGGACAGCCACAGATACGCAGTATTTT. Its translation is CASIRTATDTQYF.

This clone turned up a few times. CDR3 in DNA: TGTGCCAGCGGTTCGAACAGCCACTCCTACGAGCAGTACTTC. It encodes CASGSNSHSYEQYF. V is TRBV28 and J is TRBJ2-7; no firm D call. V was cut by 8 bases and J by 0 bases, with 14 bases left in between. The germline V gene encodes CDR1 MDHEN and CDR2 SYDVKM. This CDR3 contains 14 residues.

The chain is built from TRBV6-6 and TRBJ2-7; TRBD1 might be the D (8 bases). The CDR3 consists of 14 residues. The germline V and J ends were trimmed by 2 bases and 6 bases, with 14 bases remaining between them. Germline V gene data show CDR1 as MNHNY and CDR2 as SVGAGI (reference sequence). In DNA form, the CDR3 reads TGTGCCAGCAGTTACCAGACAGGGGAGGGCGAGCAGTACTTC. Its protein product is CASSYQTGEGEQYF.

A note on this clone: Other DNA sequences from this sample encode an identical CDR3 as well. V is TRBV30 and J is TRBJ1-5; TRBD1 is a possible D gene (5 bases). Germline CDR1 and CDR2: GTSNPN and SVGIG (reference sequence). This CDR3 region has 14 residues. The germline V and J ends were trimmed by 0 bases and 2 bases, with 8 bases remaining between them. DNA for the CDR3: TGTGCCTGGAGTGTTCCGGGGGGCAATCAGCCCCAGCATTTT. Protein sequence: CAWSVPGGNQPQHF.

This clone showed up just a few times. The gene calls are TRBV7-8 and TRBJ2-3, with D possibly TRBD1 on 5 matching bases. V lost 2 bases, J lost 7 bases, and 16 bases lay in between. Germline values: CDR1 SGHVS, CDR2 FQNEAQ. The CDR3 totals 15 residues. In nucleotides, the CDR3 is TGTGCCAGCAGCTTAATGCCAGGGATCATGAATACGCAGTATTTT. It translates to CASSLMPGIMNTQYF.

This clone was recorded only once. V gene TRBV4-1 combines with J gene TRBJ1-1; maybe TRBD1 (6 bases). Germline CDR1 is MGHRA and CDR2 is YSYEKL. V lost 5 bases and J 0 bases, leaving 10 bases between the germline ends. The CDR3 is made up of 14 amino acids. CDR3 protein: CASSEGQLNTEAFF. The CDR3 DNA is TGCGCCAGCAGCGAGGGACAACTGAACACTGAAGCTTTCTTT.

This clone was picked up a small number of times. The genes are TRBV7-9 and TRBJ2-7, with a weak D call TRBD2 (5 bases). The CDR3 is 14 residues long. Germline V gene lookup returns CDR1 SEHNR and CDR2 FQNEAQ (reference sequence). Trimming shortened V by 8 bases and J by 3 bases, and 17 bases separated the two germline ends. The chain's CDR3 is CASGPLPGSYEQYF. CDR3 sequence (DNA): TGTGCCAGCGGGCCCCTACCTGGGAGCTACGAGCAGTACTTC.

The genes are TRBV7-9 and TRBJ2-3; no clear D. CDR3 size: 16 residues. Trimming left V 5 bases short and J 1 base short, with 16 bases between. Germline V CDR1 and CDR2: SEHNR, FQNEAQ (reference sequence). As DNA, the CDR3 is TGTGCCAGCAGCCCGTCGTTGGGCGACCGCACAGATACGCAGTATTTT. Amino acid sequence: CASSPSLGDRTDTQYF.

This chain joins TRBV30 and TRBJ2-7, with 11 bases identical to TRBD2. The germline gives CDR1 GTSNPN, CDR2 SVGIG (reference sequence). The length of the CDR3 is 15 residues. Trimming removed 0 bases from V and 7 bases from J; junction bases left unmatched: 8. The DNA for the CDR3 is TGTGCCTGGAGTGTAACTAGCGGGAGTGTGAGGGAGCAGTACTTC. Translating it yields CAWSVTSGSVREQYF. The entire variable domain, with the rest obtained from reference TRBV30 and TRBJ2-7, is as follows: SQTIHQWPATLVQPVGSPLSLECTVEGTSNPNLYWYRQAAGRGLQLLFYSVGIGQISSEVPQNLSASRPQDRQFILSSKKLLLSDSGFYLCAWSVTSGSVREQYFGPGTRLTVT.

DNA for the CDR3: TGTGCCAGCAGCTTAGCCCGTCTAGCGGGAGGGCTGGGGAATGAGCAGTTCTTC. This codes for CASSLARLAGGLGNEQFF. The chain couples TRBV7-2 to TRBJ2-1, with 12 bases matching TRBD2. The V segment lost 0 bases and the J segment 7 bases; nucleotides outside the gene matches: 10. Germline CDR1 SGHTA, CDR2 FQGNSA. There are 18 residues in the CDR3.